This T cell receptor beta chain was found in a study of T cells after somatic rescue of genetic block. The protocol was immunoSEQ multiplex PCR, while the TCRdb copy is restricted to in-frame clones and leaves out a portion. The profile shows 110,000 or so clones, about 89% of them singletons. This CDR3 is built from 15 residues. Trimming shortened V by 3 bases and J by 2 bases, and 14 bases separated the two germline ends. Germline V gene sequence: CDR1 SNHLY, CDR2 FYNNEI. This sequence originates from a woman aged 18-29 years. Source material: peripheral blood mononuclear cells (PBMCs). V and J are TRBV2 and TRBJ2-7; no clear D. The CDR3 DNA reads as TGTGCCAGCAGTGATATGGGGTCGTACGCCTACGAGCAGTACTTC. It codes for CASSDMGSYAYEQYF.